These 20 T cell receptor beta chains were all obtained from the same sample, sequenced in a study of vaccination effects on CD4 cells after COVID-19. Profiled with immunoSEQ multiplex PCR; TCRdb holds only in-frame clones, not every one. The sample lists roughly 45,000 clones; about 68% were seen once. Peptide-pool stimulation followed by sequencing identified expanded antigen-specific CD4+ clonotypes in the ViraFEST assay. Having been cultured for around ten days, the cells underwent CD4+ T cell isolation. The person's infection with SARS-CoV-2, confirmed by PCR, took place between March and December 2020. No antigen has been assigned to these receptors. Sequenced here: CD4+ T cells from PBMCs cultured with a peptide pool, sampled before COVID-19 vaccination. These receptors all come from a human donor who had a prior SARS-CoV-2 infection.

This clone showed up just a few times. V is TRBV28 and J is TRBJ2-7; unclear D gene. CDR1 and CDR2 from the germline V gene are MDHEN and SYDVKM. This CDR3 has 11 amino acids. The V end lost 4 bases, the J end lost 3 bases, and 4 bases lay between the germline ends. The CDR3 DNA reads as TGTGCCAGCAGTTCCTACTACGAGCAGTACTTC. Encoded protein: CASSSYYEQYF.

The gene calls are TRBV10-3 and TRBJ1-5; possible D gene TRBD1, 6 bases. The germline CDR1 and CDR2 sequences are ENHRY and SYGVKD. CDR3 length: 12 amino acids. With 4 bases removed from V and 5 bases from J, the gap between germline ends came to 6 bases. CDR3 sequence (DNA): TGTGCCATCAGTGCAGGGGATCAGCCCCAGCATTTT. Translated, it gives CAISAGDQPQHF.

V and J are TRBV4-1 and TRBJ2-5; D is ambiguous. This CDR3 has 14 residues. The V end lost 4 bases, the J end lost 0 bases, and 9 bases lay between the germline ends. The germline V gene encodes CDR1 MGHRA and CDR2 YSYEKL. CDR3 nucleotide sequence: TGCGCCAGCAGCCCATACTACAACCAAGAGACCCAGTACTTC. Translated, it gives CASSPYYNQETQYF.

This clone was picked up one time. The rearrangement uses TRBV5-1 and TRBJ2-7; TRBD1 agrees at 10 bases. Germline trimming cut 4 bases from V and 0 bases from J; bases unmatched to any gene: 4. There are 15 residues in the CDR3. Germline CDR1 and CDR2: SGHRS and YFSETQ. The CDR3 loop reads CASSTGTGDSYEQYF. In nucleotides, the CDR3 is TGCGCCAGCAGCACCGGGACAGGGGACTCCTACGAGCAGTACTTC. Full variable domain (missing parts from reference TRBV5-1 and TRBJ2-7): KAGVTQTPRYLIKTRGQQVTLSCSPISGHRSVSWYQQTPGQGLQFLFEYFSETQRNKGNFPGRFSGRQFSNSRSEMNVSTLELGDSALYLCASSTGTGDSYEQYFGPGTRLTVT.

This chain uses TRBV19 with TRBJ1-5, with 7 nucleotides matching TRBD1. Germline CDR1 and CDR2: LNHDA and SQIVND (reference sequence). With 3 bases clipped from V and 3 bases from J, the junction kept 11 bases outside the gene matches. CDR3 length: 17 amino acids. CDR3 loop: CASSIRGRGRINQPQHF. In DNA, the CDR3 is TGTGCCAGTAGTATCAGAGGGAGGGGGCGGATCAATCAGCCCCAGCATTTT.

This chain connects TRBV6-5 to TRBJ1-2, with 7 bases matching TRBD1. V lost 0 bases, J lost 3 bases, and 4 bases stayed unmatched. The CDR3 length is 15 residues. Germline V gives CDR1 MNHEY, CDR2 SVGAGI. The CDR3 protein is CASSYSSGGDYGYTF. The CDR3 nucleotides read TGTGCCAGCAGTTACTCGTCAGGGGGAGACTATGGCTACACCTTC.

The chain's CDR3 is CATRPGLNSYEQYF. In nucleotides, the CDR3 is TGTGCCACTCGGCCGGGACTAAACTCCTACGAGCAGTACTTC. The chain has TRBV10-3 and TRBJ2-7; 7 positions agree with TRBD2. This CDR3 has 14 residues. Germline CDR1 and CDR2: ENHRY and SYGVKD. After removal of 10 bases from V and 0 bases from J, the junction contained 9 bases not matched to a gene.

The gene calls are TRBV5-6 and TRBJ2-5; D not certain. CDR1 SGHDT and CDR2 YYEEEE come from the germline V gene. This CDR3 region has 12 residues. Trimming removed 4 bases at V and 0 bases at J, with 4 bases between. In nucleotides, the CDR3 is TGTGCCAGCAGCAACAACCAAGAGACCCAGTACTTC. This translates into CASSNNQETQYF.

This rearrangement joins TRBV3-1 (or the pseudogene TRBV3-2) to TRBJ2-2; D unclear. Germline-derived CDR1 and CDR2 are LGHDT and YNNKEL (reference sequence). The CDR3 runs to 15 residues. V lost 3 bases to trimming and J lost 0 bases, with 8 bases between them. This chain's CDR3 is CASSHADANTGELFF. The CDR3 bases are TGTGCCAGCAGCCATGCGGACGCGAACACCGGGGAGCTGTTTTTT.

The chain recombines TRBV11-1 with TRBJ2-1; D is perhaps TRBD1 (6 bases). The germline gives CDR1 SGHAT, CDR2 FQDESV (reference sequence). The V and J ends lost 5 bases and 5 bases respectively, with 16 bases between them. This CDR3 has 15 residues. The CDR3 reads CASSQQTGLDNEQFF. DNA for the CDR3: TGTGCCAGCAGCCAACAGACAGGTCTCGACAATGAGCAGTTCTTC.

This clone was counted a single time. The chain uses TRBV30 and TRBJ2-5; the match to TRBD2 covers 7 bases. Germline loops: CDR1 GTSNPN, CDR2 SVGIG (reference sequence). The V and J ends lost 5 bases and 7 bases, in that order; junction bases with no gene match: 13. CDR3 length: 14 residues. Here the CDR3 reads CAWGGGRALATQYF. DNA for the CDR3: TGTGCCTGGGGCGGTGGGAGGGCCCTTGCGACCCAGTACTTC.

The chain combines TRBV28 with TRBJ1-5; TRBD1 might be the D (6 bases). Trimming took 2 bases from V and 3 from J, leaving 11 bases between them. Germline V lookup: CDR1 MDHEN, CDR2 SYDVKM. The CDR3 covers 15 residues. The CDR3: CASSLTGSYNQPQHF. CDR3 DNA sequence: TGTGCCAGCAGTTTAACAGGGTCCTACAATCAGCCCCAGCATTTT. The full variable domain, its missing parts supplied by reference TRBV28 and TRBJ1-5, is DVKVTQSSRYLVKRTGEKVFLECVQDMDHENMFWYRQDPGLGLRLIYFSYDVKMKEKGDIPEGYSVSREKKERFSLILESASTNQTSMYLCASSLTGSYNQPQHFGDGTRLSIL.

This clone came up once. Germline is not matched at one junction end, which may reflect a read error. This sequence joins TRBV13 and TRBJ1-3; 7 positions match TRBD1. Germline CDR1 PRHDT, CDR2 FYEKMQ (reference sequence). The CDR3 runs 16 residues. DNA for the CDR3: TGTGCCAGCAGCGTAGGGACAGCGAGCTCTGGAAACACCATATATTTT. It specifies CASSVGTASSGNTIYF.

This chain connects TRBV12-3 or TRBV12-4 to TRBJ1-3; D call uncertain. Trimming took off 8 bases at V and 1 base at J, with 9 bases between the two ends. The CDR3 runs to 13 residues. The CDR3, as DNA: TGTGCCAGCTTGCGGGGTTCTGGAAACACCATATATTTT. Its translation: CASLRGSGNTIYF.

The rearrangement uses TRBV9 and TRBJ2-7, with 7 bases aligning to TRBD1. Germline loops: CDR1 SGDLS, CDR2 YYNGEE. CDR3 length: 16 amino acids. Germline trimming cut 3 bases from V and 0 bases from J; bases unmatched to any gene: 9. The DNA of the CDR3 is TGTGCCAGCAGCGAGGGGGCGAAAAGGAGCTCCTACGAGCAGTACTTC. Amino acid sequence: CASSEGAKRSSYEQYF.

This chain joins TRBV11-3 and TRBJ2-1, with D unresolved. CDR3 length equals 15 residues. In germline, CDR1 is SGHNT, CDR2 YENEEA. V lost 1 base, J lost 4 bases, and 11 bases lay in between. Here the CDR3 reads CASSLVVTTYNEQFF. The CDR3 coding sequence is TGTGCCAGCAGCTTAGTGGTGACCACATACAATGAGCAGTTCTTC.

The CDR3 here is CASSFTVTTEAFF. Written as DNA, the CDR3 is TGTGCCAGCAGCTTTACGGTAACCACTGAAGCTTTCTTT. The rearrangement joins TRBV7-9 to TRBJ1-1; the D is unclear. The germline V gene has CDR1 SEHNR and CDR2 FQNEAQ (reference sequence). This CDR3 is built from 13 residues. Trimming removed 3 bases from V and 4 bases from J, with 9 bases in between.

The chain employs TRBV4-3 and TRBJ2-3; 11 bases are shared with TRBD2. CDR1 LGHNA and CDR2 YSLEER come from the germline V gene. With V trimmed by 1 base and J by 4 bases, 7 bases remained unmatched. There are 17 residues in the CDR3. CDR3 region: CASSQGHSGRASDTQYF. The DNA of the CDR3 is TGCGCCAGCAGCCAAGGGCATAGCGGGAGGGCCTCAGATACGCAGTATTTT.

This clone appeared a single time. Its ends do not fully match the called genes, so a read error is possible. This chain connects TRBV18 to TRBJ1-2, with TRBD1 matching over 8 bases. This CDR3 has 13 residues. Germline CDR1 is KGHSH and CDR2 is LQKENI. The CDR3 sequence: CVSSPGQGYGYTF. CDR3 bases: TGTGTCAGCTCACCAGGACAGGGCTATGGCTACACCTTC.

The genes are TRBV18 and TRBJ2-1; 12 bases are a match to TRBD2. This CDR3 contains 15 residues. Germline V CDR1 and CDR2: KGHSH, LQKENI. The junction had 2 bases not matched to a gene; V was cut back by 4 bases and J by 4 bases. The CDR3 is CASSRGLAGYNEQFF. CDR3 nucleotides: TGTGCCAGCTCACGAGGACTAGCGGGATACAATGAGCAGTTCTTC.